This TCR beta chain was observed in a study of blood T cell repertoires in COVID-19. About the research overall: T cells, B-cell-depleted T cells, or PBMCs supplied cDNA or gDNA.

Germline V gives CDR1 SGHRS, CDR2 YFSETQ. This CDR3 region has 14 residues. V lost 1 base and J lost 8, with 15 bases in between. The protocol was immunoSEQ multiplex PCR, while the TCRdb copy is restricted to in-frame clones and leaves out a portion. The sample yields about 28,000 clones, about 85% seen once. What was sequenced was peripheral blood. The V gene is TRBV5-1, the J gene TRBJ1-2; D remains ambiguous. This TCR came from a man aged 55 to 70 with active COVID-19. In DNA form, the CDR3 reads TGCGCCAGCAGCTTGTTAGCCCGTCCGGAAGGCTACACCTTC. Translating it yields CASSLLARPEGYTF.